These 20 T cell receptor beta chains came from one sample sequenced in a study of T cells after yellow fever vaccination. TCRdb called the 5' RACE reads again in MiXCR, with one record for every CDR3 protein. The table lists hundreds of thousands of distinct CDR3 sequences, about an eighth of them singletons, with 3.2% in the top ten. Sequenced here: CD4+ T cells sorted from PBMCs, sampled 15 days after the yellow fever booster vaccination. The origin of the receptors is a man between 18 and 35 years old who received the YFV17D yellow fever vaccine.

This clonotype was seen ten or more times. The chain combines TRBV25-1 with TRBJ2-4, with a possible D match to TRBD1 (5 bases). Deletions cut 4 bases from V and 8 bases from J, with 15 bases between. Germline V gene lookup returns CDR1 MGHDK and CDR2 SYGVNS. The CDR3 consists of 14 residues. The CDR3 spells CASSASVGPDIQYF. CDR3 DNA: TGTGCCAGCAGTGCCTCTGTGGGGCCGGACATTCAGTACTTC.

The chain recombines TRBV7-2 with TRBJ1-3, with D possibly being TRBD1 (5 bases). The germline V gene encodes CDR1 SGHTA and CDR2 FQGNSA. The CDR3 has 17 residues. Trimming cost V 4 bases and J 0 bases, with 16 bases left between them. CDR3 in amino acids: CASSSRGAGHSGNTIYF. In DNA, the CDR3 is TGTGCCAGCAGCTCACGTGGGGCAGGGCACTCTGGAAACACCATATATTTT.

The table lists this clonotype with a few counts. V usage is TRBV4-3 and J usage is TRBJ2-2, with 7 positions matching TRBD1. The CDR3 extends over 16 amino acids. Germline V gives CDR1 LGHNA, CDR2 YSLEER. V lost 4 bases and J lost 3; bases outside the gene matches: 8. The CDR3, as DNA: TGCGCCAGCAGCCGAATACGACAGGGCGACACCGGGGAGCTGTTTTTT. Encoded protein: CASSRIRQGDTGELFF.

This chain uses TRBV11-2 with TRBJ1-2; TRBD1 might be the D (6 bases). The V end was cut by 5 bases, the J end by 0 bases, with 19 bases between. CDR1 and CDR2 from the germline V gene are SGHAT and FQNNGV. This CDR3 comprises 17 residues. The CDR3 here is CASSLTWGGRANYGYTF. In DNA form, the CDR3 reads TGTGCCAGCAGCCTAACCTGGGGGGGCCGAGCTAACTATGGCTACACCTTC.

The CDR3 loop is CASSPTTGPLFGYTF. CDR3 nucleotide sequence: TGCGCCAGCAGCCCGACGACAGGGCCTCTATTCGGCTACACCTTC. The chain combines TRBV5-1 with TRBJ1-2, with TRBD1 identical over 7 bases. The CDR3 spans 15 residues. V trimming: 4 bases; J trimming: 8 bases; junction bases outside the gene matches: 14. CDR1 is SGHRS, CDR2 YFSETQ, per germline.

This clonotype has more than one count but fewer than ten. V is TRBV12-3 or TRBV12-4 and J is TRBJ1-3, with TRBD1 identical over 8 bases. The CDR3 is made up of 15 amino acids. Trimming at V came to 7 bases and at J to 2 bases, leaving 7 bases not matched to a gene. DNA of the CDR3: TGTGCCAGCACCCTGGACAGGGCAGCTGGAAACACCATATATTTT. Translating gives CASTLDRAAGNTIYF.

J is TRBJ2-3 and V is TRBV6-2 or TRBV6-3; 10 bases fit TRBD2. Trimming at V came to 5 bases and at J to 5 bases, leaving 7 bases not matched to a gene. The CDR3 spans 15 residues. Per germline, CDR1 MNHEY and CDR2 SVGEGT. Written as DNA, the CDR3 is TGTGCCAGCAGTACCCTAGCGGGGGTAGAAGATACGCAGTATTTT. Translation gives CASSTLAGVEDTQYF.

This clonotype was counted a few times. The chain uses TRBV12-5 and TRBJ2-7; 8 nucleotides align to TRBD2. The CDR3 is made up of 14 amino acids. Germline V gives CDR1 LGHNT, CDR2 FRNRAP. After removal of 7 bases from V and 5 bases from J, the junction contained 10 bases not matched to a gene. The CDR3 region is CASALPGREHEQYF. The CDR3 region has the DNA TGTGCTAGTGCCTTACCCGGGAGGGAACACGAGCAGTACTTC. Variable domain in full (rest from reference TRBV12-5 and TRBJ2-7): DARVTQTPRHKVTEMGQEVTMRCQPILGHNTVFWYRQTMMQGLELLAYFRNRAPLDDSGMPKDRFSAEMPDATLATLKIQPSEPRDSAVYFCASALPGREHEQYFGPGTRLTVT.

This clonotype was seen repeatedly, ten times or more. The rearrangement links TRBV6-6 to TRBJ2-1; TRBD1 matches 11 bases. The CDR3 is 16 amino acids. V lost 2 bases and J lost 6; bases outside the gene matches: 6. Germline assignment: CDR1 MNHNY and CDR2 SVGAGI (reference sequence). The CDR3 nucleotides are TGTGCCAGCAGTTACCGTGGACAGGGGGCCCGCAATGAGCAGTTCTTC. As protein: CASSYRGQGARNEQFF.

The chain links TRBV10-3 to TRBJ1-3; 12 positions match TRBD1. Germline V gives CDR1 ENHRY, CDR2 SYGVKD. V lost 10 bases, J lost 3 bases, and 16 bases stayed unmatched. This CDR3 spans 18 amino acids. The CDR3 DNA reads TGTGCCAGTGTTCCGGGACAGGGGGCCGAAGTTGGTGGAAACACCATATATTTT. It is translated as CASVPGQGAEVGGNTIYF.

The CDR3 DNA reads as TGCAGTGCTAGACACCGTCCCGCACGTGAAGATACGCAGTATTTT. As protein: CSARHRPAREDTQYF. This chain uses TRBV20-1 with TRBJ2-3, with D unresolved. V dropped 2 bases and J dropped 5 bases, with 17 bases sitting between them. The CDR3 totals 15 residues. In germline, CDR1 is DFQATT, CDR2 SNEGSKA (reference sequence).

J is TRBJ2-4 and V is TRBV4-1; TRBD2 matches 9 bases. This CDR3 region has 15 residues. The J segment lost 6 bases and the V segment lost 5 bases, leaving 8 bases of the junction unmatched. Germline CDR1 and CDR2: MGHRA and YSYEKL. DNA of the CDR3: TGCGCCAGCAGCACATTGGGCGGGGGGGCAAACATTCAGTACTTC. Translated: CASSTLGGGANIQYF.

The chain combines TRBV6-5 with TRBJ1-2; D is unclear. The length of the CDR3 is 12 residues. V dropped 6 bases and J dropped 2 bases, with 7 bases sitting between them. Per the germline V gene, CDR1 is MNHEY and CDR2 is SVGAGI. The CDR3 bases are TGTGCCAGCAGGAGGGTAAACTATGGCTACACCTTC. It translates to CASRRVNYGYTF.

The chain combines TRBV4-1 with TRBJ2-5; 8 positions agree with TRBD1. CDR3 length: 15 residues. Germline values: CDR1 MGHRA, CDR2 YSYEKL. V was clipped by 2 bases and J by 5 bases; unmatched bases: 7. The CDR3 bases are TGCGCCAGCAGCCAATTTCAGGGGGCGGCGGAGACCCAGTACTTC. Its protein product is CASSQFQGAAETQYF.

The genes are TRBV7-6 and TRBJ1-4; D is uncertain. The V end was cut by 5 bases, the J end by 5 bases, with 12 bases between. Germline V gene lookup returns CDR1 SGHVS and CDR2 FNYEAQ. The CDR3 is made up of 14 amino acids. The CDR3 here is CASSPITENEKLFF. CDR3 DNA: TGTGCCAGCAGCCCTATTACGGAGAATGAAAAACTGTTTTTT. Together with reference TRBV7-6 and TRBJ1-4, the CDR3 gives the full variable domain: GAGVSQSPRYKVTKRGQDVALRCDPISGHVSLYWYRQALGQGPEFLTYFNYEAQQDKSGLPNDRFSAERPEGSISTLTIQRTEQRDSAMYRCASSPITENEKLFFGSGTQLSVL.

A few counts support this clonotype. The genes are TRBV11-2 and TRBJ1-2; 9 bases align to TRBD1. V trimming: 4 bases; J trimming: 6 bases; junction bases outside the gene matches: 9. Germline-derived CDR1 and CDR2 are SGHAT and FQNNGV. CDR3 length: 15 amino acids. CDR3 nucleotide sequence: TGTGCCAGCAGCTCCCCTCCCTGGACAGGGGATGGCTACACCTTC. This sequence encodes CASSSPPWTGDGYTF.

J is TRBJ2-7 and V is TRBV23-1, with D perhaps TRBD1 or TRBD2 (5 bases each). TRBV23-1 carries the ORF label, with uncertain function. Deletions cut 0 bases from V and 3 bases from J, with 9 bases between. CDR3 length equals 14 residues. DNA for the CDR3: TGCGCCAGCAGTCAATCGGGGGTAGACTACGAGCAGTACGTC. Amino acids: CASSQSGVDYEQYV.

This clonotype was observed a handful of times. This sequence joins TRBV24-1 and TRBJ1-1; tentatively, D is TRBD1 (6 bases). The CDR3 is 17 residues long. Trimming removed 1 base at V and 5 bases at J, with 19 bases between. Germline CDR1 KGHDR, CDR2 SFDVKD. The CDR3 region has the DNA TGTGCCACCAGTGATTTTGCAGGGGAGGGGGATGTGACTGAAGCTTTCTTT. It specifies CATSDFAGEGDVTEAFF.

This clonotype was observed at least ten times. This sequence joins TRBV12-3 or TRBV12-4 and TRBJ1-4; the D is unclear. The CDR3 contains 14 residues. V lost 3 bases and J lost 8, with 13 bases in between. In DNA form, the CDR3 reads TGTGCCAGCAGTTTTATAAATCAAGGAGAAAAACTGTTTTTT. Protein: CASSFINQGEKLFF.

The genes are TRBV7-2 and TRBJ2-3, with a possible D match to TRBD1 (6 bases). The CDR3 has 13 residues. The V gene lost 8 bases and the J gene lost 2 bases, with 11 bases spanning the gap. Germline CDR1 and CDR2: SGHTA and FQGNSA. The CDR3 region has the DNA TGTGCCAGCGGTGGGACAAACACAGATACGCAGTATTTT. Its protein product is CASGGTNTDTQYF.